Listed below are T cell receptor beta chains from one sample, sequenced in a study of spatial heterogeneity in lung cancer. TCRdb re-analysed the 5' RACE reads in MiXCR, keeping a single row per CDR3 protein. The profile shows some 10,000 distinct CDR3 sequences, about 18% of them singletons. The source was PBMCs, collected at surgery. These receptors were collected from a male donor with early-stage non-small cell lung cancer. Each CDR3 is given with its conserved first and last residue. A D gene is named only where the DNA matches it firmly. Expanded clones are given a class, and other clones once, few, many or no size at all.

size,J,D,V,CDR3,DNA
NA,TRBJ2-1,TRBD2,TRBV28,CASSSTSGAYNEQFF,TGTGCCAGCAGTTCGACTAGCGGGGCCTACAATGAGCAGTTCTTC
many,TRBJ1-1,NA,TRBV20-1,CGTENTEAFF,TGCGGTACGGAGAACACTGAAGCTTTCTTT
few,TRBJ1-3,NA,TRBV11-2,CASSPWGPQQAGNTIYF,TGTGCCAGCAGCCCCTGGGGACCCCAGCAAGCTGGAAACACCATATATTTT
NA,TRBJ1-1,NA,TRBV13,CASEGGDTEAFF,TGTGCCAGCGAGGGGGGCGACACTGAAGCTTTCTTT
once,TRBJ2-3,TRBD1,TRBV20-1,CSANRGPEQYF,TGCAGTGCTAACAGGGGACCGGAGCAGTATTTT
few,TRBJ2-7,NA,TRBV29-1,CSVGTGFGYEQYF,TGCAGCGTTGGTACAGGGTTCGGCTACGAGCAGTACTTC
many,TRBJ2-2,NA,TRBV24-1,CATSDLRGSSAGELFF,TGTGCCACCAGTGATTTGAGGGGGAGTAGCGCCGGGGAGCTGTTTTTT
NA,TRBJ1-2,NA,TRBV20-1,CSARTDNYGYTF,TGCAGTGCTCGGACAGATAACTATGGCTACACCTTC
NA,TRBJ1-1,NA,TRBV7-9,CASDEDRNTEAFF,TGTGCCAGCGACGAGGACAGAAACACTGAAGCTTTCTTT
many,TRBJ1-6,NA,TRBV6-6,CASSYGEGKSPLHF,TGTGCCAGCAGTTACGGAGAGGGGAAGTCACCCCTCCACTTT
NA,TRBJ2-3,TRBD1,TRBV6-2/TRBV6-3,CASSSGQDTDTQYF,TGTGCCAGCAGTTCGGGACAGGACACAGATACGCAGTATTTT
many,TRBJ1-2,TRBD1,TRBV28,CASSADREANYGYTF,TGTGCCAGCAGCGCAGACAGGGAAGCTAACTATGGCTACACCTTC
NA,TRBJ2-6,NA,TRBV20-1,CSARRASAGANVLTF,TGCAGTGCTAGGAGAGCTTCCGCTGGGGCCAACGTCCTGACTTTC
NA,TRBJ1-6,NA,TRBV18,CASSSDSNSPLHF,TGTGCCAGCTCATCGGACAGTAATTCACCCCTCCACTTT
many,TRBJ1-2,TRBD1,TRBV2,CASSAGTGGNGYTF,TGTGCCAGCAGTGCCGGGACAGGGGGCAATGGCTACACCTTC
NA,TRBJ1-1,NA,TRBV6-2/TRBV6-3,CASRVREGTEAFF,TGTGCCAGCAGGGTTCGCGAGGGCACTGAAGCTTTCTTT
many,TRBJ2-1,TRBD2,TRBV5-1,CASSLGGTSGSSEQFF,TGCGCCAGCAGCTTGGGCGGGACTAGCGGGAGTAGTGAGCAGTTCTTC
NA,TRBJ1-1,NA,TRBV27,CASSLSQGEAFF,TGTGCCAGCAGTTTATCTCAGGGAGAAGCTTTCTTT
many,TRBJ1-1,NA,TRBV7-3,CASSPRPGEAFF,TGTGCCAGCAGCCCCCGACCTGGTGAAGCTTTCTTT
few,TRBJ2-7,TRBD2,TRBV11-2,CASSLAAGGPYEQYF,TGTGCCAGCAGCTTAGCGGCGGGAGGCCCCTACGAGCAGTACTTC
NA,TRBJ1-1,TRBD1,TRBV5-6,CASSLAPGQGGTEAFF,TGTGCCAGCAGCCTGGCCCCGGGACAGGGGGGCACTGAAGCTTTCTTT
many,TRBJ2-1,NA,TRBV7-4,CASLRGNDYNEQFF,TGTGCCAGCCTCCGGGGGAACGACTACAATGAGCAGTTCTTC
NA,TRBJ2-5,TRBD1,TRBV5-4,CASRRDSQETRYF,TGTGCCAGCAGACGGGACAGTCAAGAGACCCGGTACTTC
NA,TRBJ2-2,TRBD1,TRBV20-1,CSARALNRPAGGENTGELFF,TGCAGTGCTAGAGCCCTAAACCGGCCTGCAGGGGGCGAGAACACCGGGGAGCTGTTTTTT
many,TRBJ1-2,NA,TRBV11-1,CASSPRQASGYGYTF,TGTGCCAGCAGCCCGCGACAGGCCTCCGGCTATGGCTACACCTTC
few,TRBJ2-1,TRBD1,TRBV10-1,CASSEHGTGTEQFF,TGCGCCAGCAGTGAACATGGGACAGGGACCGAGCAGTTCTTC
few,TRBJ2-5,NA,TRBV9,CATARDGSSFGETQYF,TGTGCCACTGCCCGGGACGGCAGTTCGTTCGGAGAGACCCAGTACTTC
NA,TRBJ2-3,NA,TRBV2,CASSEQGSTDTQYF,TGTGCCAGCAGTGAACAGGGGTCCACAGATACGCAGTATTTT
many,TRBJ2-7,TRBD2,TRBV10-2,CASSDVPGTSGRGEQYF,TGCGCCAGCAGTGACGTTCCCGGGACTAGCGGGAGGGGCGAGCAGTACTTC
NA,TRBJ2-7,TRBD2,TRBV3-1,CASSQRTSGSQLRPYEQYF,TGTGCCAGCAGCCAACGGACTAGCGGGAGCCAACTCCGGCCCTACGAGCAGTACTTC
few,TRBJ2-7,TRBD2,TRBV5-1,CASSLGTSGRPYEQYF,TGCGCCAGCAGCTTGGGGACTAGCGGGAGGCCCTACGAGCAGTACTTC
many,TRBJ1-5,NA,TRBV2,CASSGYFYSGGQPQHF,TGTGCCAGCAGTGGGTACTTCTATAGCGGGGGTCAGCCCCAGCATTTT
few,TRBJ2-3,NA,TRBV7-2,CASSLALQATDTQYF,TGTGCCAGCAGCTTAGCCCTACAAGCCACAGATACGCAGTATTTT
many,TRBJ2-7,NA,TRBV7-2,CASSLSYETYEQYF,TGTGCCAGCAGCTTATCGTACGAAACCTACGAGCAGTACTTC
NA,TRBJ2-1,NA,TRBV14,CASSQDRSKVRTYNEQFF,TGTGCCAGCAGCCAAGATCGGTCAAAGGTTCGCACCTACAATGAGCAGTTCTTC
few,TRBJ2-7,TRBD1,TRBV7-9,CASSPGTEYEQYF,TGTGCCAGCAGCCCAGGGACAGAGTACGAGCAGTACTTC
few,TRBJ1-5,NA,TRBV6-6,CASSYSRDAGYQPQHF,TGTGCCAGCAGTTACTCCAGGGACGCAGGTTATCAGCCCCAGCATTTT
many,TRBJ2-1,TRBD1,TRBV29-1,CSVEGLTGVNNEQFF,TGCAGCGTTGAAGGTCTGACAGGGGTTAACAATGAGCAGTTCTTC
many,TRBJ2-1,TRBD2,TRBV5-5,CASSLAGVEYNEQFF,TGTGCCAGCAGCTTAGCGGGAGTAGAGTACAATGAGCAGTTCTTC
NA,TRBJ1-1,TRBD1,TRBV7-9,CASSFQGANTEAFF,TGTGCCAGCAGCTTTCAGGGGGCTAACACTGAAGCTTTCTTT
few,TRBJ2-5,NA,TRBV29-1,CSVVKIRDNQETQYF,TGCAGCGTTGTGAAGATCCGGGATAATCAAGAGACCCAGTACTTC
many,TRBJ2-2,NA,TRBV18,CASSPPRMTNTGELFF,TGTGCCAGCTCACCACCGAGGATGACGAACACCGGGGAGCTGTTTTTT
many,TRBJ2-7,NA,TRBV13,CASSLGQESYEQYF,TGTGCCAGCAGCTTAGGGCAGGAGTCCTACGAGCAGTACTTC
NA,TRBJ1-4,NA,TRBV19,CAILKQGWGRLNEKLFF,TGTGCCATCCTTAAGCAAGGGTGGGGCAGGTTGAATGAAAAACTGTTTTTT
many,TRBJ1-1,NA,TRBV24-1,CATSDVLGQPMNTEAFF,TGTGCCACCAGTGATGTTCTTGGACAGCCCATGAACACTGAAGCTTTCTTT
many,TRBJ1-6,NA,TRBV14,CASSQGSPRDNSPLHF,TGTGCCAGCAGCCAAGGTTCCCCAAGGGATAATTCACCCCTCCACTTT
many,TRBJ2-1,TRBD2,TRBV2,CASSTTGTSGSRDEQFF,TGTGCCAGCAGCACGACCGGGACTAGCGGGAGCAGGGATGAGCAGTTCTTC
many,TRBJ1-1,NA,TRBV6-2/TRBV6-3,CASTSAGGAFF,TGTGCCAGCACCTCCGCCGGGGGAGCTTTCTTT
few,TRBJ2-2,TRBD2,TRBV3-1,CASSQDRGSWTGELFF,TGTGCCAGCAGCCAAGATCGCGGGAGTTGGACCGGGGAGCTGTTTTTT
NA,TRBJ2-7,TRBD2,TRBV5-1,CASSPGLAGAYEQYF,TGCGCCAGCAGCCCCGGACTAGCGGGAGCCTACGAGCAGTACTTC
many,TRBJ2-5,TRBD2,TRBV6-2/TRBV6-3,CASSYRSSGQETQYF,TGTGCCAGCAGTTATCGGTCTAGCGGCCAAGAGACCCAGTACTTC